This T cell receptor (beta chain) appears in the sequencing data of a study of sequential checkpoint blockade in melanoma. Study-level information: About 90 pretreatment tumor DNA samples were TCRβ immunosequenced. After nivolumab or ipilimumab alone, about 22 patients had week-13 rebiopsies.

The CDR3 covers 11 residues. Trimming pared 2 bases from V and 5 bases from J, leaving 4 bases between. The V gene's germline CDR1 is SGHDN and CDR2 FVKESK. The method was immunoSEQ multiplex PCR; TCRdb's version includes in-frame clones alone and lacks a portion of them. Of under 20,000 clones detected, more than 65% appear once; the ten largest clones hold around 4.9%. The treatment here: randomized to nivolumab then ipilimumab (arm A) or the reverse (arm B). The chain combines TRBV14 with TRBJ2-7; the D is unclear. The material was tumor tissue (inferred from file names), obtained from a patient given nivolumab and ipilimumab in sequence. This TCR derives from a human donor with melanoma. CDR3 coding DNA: TGTGCCAGCAGCCAATCCCACGAGCAGTACTTC. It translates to CASSQSHEQYF.